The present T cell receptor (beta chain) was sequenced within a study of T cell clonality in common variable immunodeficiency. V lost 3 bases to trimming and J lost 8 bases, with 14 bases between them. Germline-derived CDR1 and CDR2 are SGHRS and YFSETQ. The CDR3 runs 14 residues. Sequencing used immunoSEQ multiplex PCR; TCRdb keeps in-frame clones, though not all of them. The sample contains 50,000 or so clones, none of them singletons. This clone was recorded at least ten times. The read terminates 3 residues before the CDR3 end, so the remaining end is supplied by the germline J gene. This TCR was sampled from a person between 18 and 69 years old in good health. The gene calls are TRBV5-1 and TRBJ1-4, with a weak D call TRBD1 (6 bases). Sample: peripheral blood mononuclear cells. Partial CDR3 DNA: TGCGCCAGCAGCTCGGACAGTTTTAGGGAAAAA. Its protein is CASSSDSFREK. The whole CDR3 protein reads CASSSDSFREKLFF. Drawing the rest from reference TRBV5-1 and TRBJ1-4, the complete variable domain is KAGVTQTPRYLIKTRGQQVTLSCSPISGHRSVSWYQQTPGQGLQFLFEYFSETQRNKGNFPGRFSGRQFSNSRSEMNVSTLELGDSALYLCASSSDSFREKLFFGSGTQLSVL.